This T cell receptor beta chain derives from a study of cytomegalovirus exposure and HLA in healthy donors. There are 21 residues in the CDR3. Trimming cost V 2 bases and J 4 bases; bases outside gene matches: 18. Germline lookup yields CDR1 SGHDN and CDR2 FVKESK. The PCR was carried out with 60 Vbeta primers and 13 Jbeta primers. TCRdb keeps only in-frame clones here, not all; method: immunoSEQ multiplex PCR. Among some 150,000 clones listed, approximately 80% were seen once. Sequencing was carried out using PBMCs. The chain couples TRBV14 to TRBJ2-6, with TRBD1 matching 9 bases. This receptor was taken from a woman aged 50 to 60 in good health and CMV-seronegative. The CDR3 coding sequence is TGTGCCAGCAGCCAAAAGATCGTTGGATGGACAGGGGCCAGCGGGGCCAACGTCCTGACTTTC. Translated: CASSQKIVGWTGASGANVLTF. The complete variable domain, with remaining parts taken from reference TRBV14 and TRBJ2-6, reads EAGVTQFPSHSVIEKGQTVTLRCDPISGHDNLYWYRRVMGKEIKFLLHFVKESKQDESGMPNNRFLAERTGGTYSTLKVQPAELEDSGVYFCASSQKIVGWTGASGANVLTFGAGSRLTVL.